A selection of T cell receptor beta chains follows, all from one sample in a study of immune evolution from preneoplasia to lung adenocarcinoma. Some clones are missing from TCRdb's copy, which holds only in-frame ones; the method was immunoSEQ multiplex PCR. The table has more than 3,500 clones, around 88% seen once. Specimen: FFPE lung adenocarcinoma in situ tissue. These receptors originate from a person aged 60-80 years with lung adenocarcinoma. CDR3s include the opening cysteine and the closing phenylalanine or tryptophan. A D gene is named only where the DNA matches it firmly. Clone size is stated in some rows and not others, as once, few, many or a class when expanded.

CDR3nt: TGCGCCAGCAGCTTCCGACAGGGCGATGAGCAGTTCTTC
CDR3aa: CASSFRQGDEQFF
abundance: .
v_gene: TRBV4-1
j_gene: TRBJ2-1
d_gene: TRBD1

CDR3nt: TGTGCCAGCAGCGTAGGAATGAATCAGCCCCAGCATTTT
CDR3aa: CASSVGMNQPQHF
abundance: .
v_gene: TRBV9
j_gene: TRBJ1-5
d_gene: .

CDR3nt: TGTGCCAGTAGTATCCTGGACAGGGGGAACACTGAAGCTTTCTTT
CDR3aa: CASSILDRGNTEAFF
abundance: once
v_gene: TRBV19
j_gene: TRBJ1-1
d_gene: TRBD1

CDR3nt: TGCAGCGCATCGGACAGAGGTGGTACAGATACGCAGTATTTT
CDR3aa: CSASDRGGTDTQYF
abundance: .
v_gene: TRBV29-1
j_gene: TRBJ2-3
d_gene: .

CDR3nt: TGTGCCAGTAGTATAAGTCCGGTGACAGGTCGCACAGATACGCAGTATTTT
CDR3aa: CASSISPVTGRTDTQYF
abundance: .
v_gene: TRBV19
j_gene: TRBJ2-3
d_gene: .

CDR3nt: TGTGCCAGCAATCGCGGCTGGAACAATCAGCCCCAGCATTTT
CDR3aa: CASNRGWNNQPQHF
abundance: .
v_gene: TRBV6-1
j_gene: TRBJ1-5
d_gene: .

CDR3nt: TGTGCCAGCAGCTTATCCCCGGGGCGGTCGGGGTATACCGGGGAGCTGTTTTTT
CDR3aa: CASSLSPGRSGYTGELFF
abundance: .
v_gene: TRBV7-2
j_gene: TRBJ2-2
d_gene: .

CDR3nt: TGTGCCAGCAGCTGGAGGGGGGAGCGCGGCGCGCAGTACTTC
CDR3aa: CASSWRGERGAQYF
abundance: .
v_gene: TRBV7-2
j_gene: TRBJ2-7
d_gene: .

CDR3nt: TGTGCCAGCAGCTTCAAAACGGGGGCATCAAATCAGCCCCAGCATTTT
CDR3aa: CASSFKTGASNQPQHF
abundance: once
v_gene: TRBV7-3
j_gene: TRBJ1-5
d_gene: .

CDR3nt: TGTGCCAGCAGTCTTAGCGGGGGGAACCCCTACGAGCAGTACTTC
CDR3aa: CASSLSGGNPYEQYF
abundance: few
v_gene: TRBV27
j_gene: TRBJ2-7
d_gene: TRBD2

CDR3nt: TGTGCCAGCAGTTACAGGGGAGGCACCGGGGAGCTGTTTTTT
CDR3aa: CASSYRGGTGELFF
abundance: .
v_gene: TRBV6-5
j_gene: TRBJ2-2
d_gene: .

CDR3nt: TGTGCCAGCAGCCCCCGGAGCGGAGTGTACAATGAGCAGTTCTTC
CDR3aa: CASSPRSGVYNEQFF
abundance: .
v_gene: TRBV7-2
j_gene: TRBJ2-1
d_gene: .

CDR3nt: TGTGCCAGCAGCACAGGGGACAGCACAGATACGCAGTATTTT
CDR3aa: CASSTGDSTDTQYF
abundance: .
v_gene: TRBV7-3
j_gene: TRBJ2-3
d_gene: TRBD1

CDR3nt: TGTGCCTGGAGTGTTAGCGGGAGTCGGAATGAGCAGTTCTTC
CDR3aa: CAWSVSGSRNEQFF
abundance: .
v_gene: TRBV30
j_gene: TRBJ2-1
d_gene: TRBD2

CDR3nt: TGTGCCAGCAGCTACGTGGGGCCGACAGGGTCCTATGGCTACACCTTC
CDR3aa: CASSYVGPTGSYGYTF
abundance: .
v_gene: TRBV7-9
j_gene: TRBJ1-2
d_gene: TRBD1

CDR3nt: TGCAGTGCCTGGGACAGGCAAGGCTACACCTTC
CDR3aa: CSAWDRQGYTF
abundance: .
v_gene: TRBV20-1
j_gene: TRBJ1-2
d_gene: TRBD1

CDR3nt: TGCGCCACAGCGGGGGACCTATCCCCAGATACGCAGTATTTT
CDR3aa: CATAGDLSPDTQYF
abundance: few
v_gene: TRBV5-1
j_gene: TRBJ2-3
d_gene: TRBD2

CDR3nt: TGTGCCAGCAGTTTGGGGAACTATAACTATGGCTACACCTTC
CDR3aa: CASSLGNYNYGYTF
abundance: .
v_gene: TRBV28
j_gene: TRBJ1-2
d_gene: .

CDR3nt: TGTGCCAGTAGTCCAGGGCCCCACACCGGGGAGCTGTTTTTT
CDR3aa: CASSPGPHTGELFF
abundance: .
v_gene: TRBV19
j_gene: TRBJ2-2
d_gene: .

CDR3nt: TGTGCCAGCAGCAAAGTTCAGCCATGCATTTGGTACAATGAGCAGTTCTTC
CDR3aa: CASSKVQPCIWYNEQFF
abundance: .
v_gene: TRBV21-1
j_gene: TRBJ2-1
d_gene: .

CDR3nt: TGTGCCAGCAGCTTTCGCGGGAACCAAGAGACCCAGTACTTC
CDR3aa: CASSFRGNQETQYF
abundance: .
v_gene: TRBV7-2
j_gene: TRBJ2-5
d_gene: .

CDR3nt: TGCGCCAGCAGCTTGGGACTAGCGAACACCGGGGAGCTGTTTTTT
CDR3aa: CASSLGLANTGELFF
abundance: .
v_gene: TRBV5-1
j_gene: TRBJ2-2
d_gene: .

CDR3nt: TGTGCCAGCAGCAACCCTTACAATGAGCAGTTCTTC
CDR3aa: CASSNPYNEQFF
abundance: .
v_gene: TRBV9
j_gene: TRBJ2-1
d_gene: .

CDR3nt: TGTGCCAGCAGCCGAGACATAACCTATGGCTACACCTTC
CDR3aa: CASSRDITYGYTF
abundance: .
v_gene: TRBV14
j_gene: TRBJ1-2
d_gene: .

CDR3nt: TGCAGCGTTGGGATGGGGGCTGAAGCTTTCTTT
CDR3aa: CSVGMGAEAFF
abundance: .
v_gene: TRBV29-1
j_gene: TRBJ1-1
d_gene: .

CDR3nt: TGTGCCAGCAGCCCAAATCCGGGACAGGGAGGGGAAAAACTGTTTTTT
CDR3aa: CASSPNPGQGGEKLFF
abundance: .
v_gene: TRBV5-4
j_gene: TRBJ1-4
d_gene: TRBD1

CDR3nt: TGTGCCAGCAGCTTAGCCGGGACTAGCGGACCCGGGAATGAGCAGTTCTTC
CDR3aa: CASSLAGTSGPGNEQFF
abundance: .
v_gene: TRBV7-2
j_gene: TRBJ2-1
d_gene: TRBD2

CDR3nt: TGTGCCAGTAGTATAGAAAAGACACAGCCCCATCAGCCCCAGCATTTT
CDR3aa: CASSIEKTQPHQPQHF
abundance: .
v_gene: TRBV19
j_gene: TRBJ1-5
d_gene: .